Sequencing of this TCR beta chain was carried out in a study of T cells in narcolepsy. Whole-study results and caveats: In some patient and control memory CD4+ samples, autoreactive clones were absent. Reportedly, autoreactive clonotypes were serially detected in patients' blood but not controls'.

Using immunoSEQ multiplex PCR, the repertoire was profiled, and TCRdb retains in-frame clones only, with some absent. The data show roughly 22,000 clones, less than 65% seen once. Trimming pared 2 bases from V and 5 bases from J, leaving 8 bases between. The CDR3 is made up of 12 amino acids. From germline, CDR1 is SGHRS and CDR2 YFSETQ. Points on this clone: As yet, its antigen is unknown.

Source material: memory (CD45RA-) CD4+ T cells from blood. V usage is TRBV5-1 and J usage is TRBJ2-7; D remains unclear. The sequence was collected from a human donor in good health. CDR3 sequence (DNA): TGCGCCAGCAGCTTAAGCCGGAACGAGCAGTACTTC. Translation: CASSLSRNEQYF.